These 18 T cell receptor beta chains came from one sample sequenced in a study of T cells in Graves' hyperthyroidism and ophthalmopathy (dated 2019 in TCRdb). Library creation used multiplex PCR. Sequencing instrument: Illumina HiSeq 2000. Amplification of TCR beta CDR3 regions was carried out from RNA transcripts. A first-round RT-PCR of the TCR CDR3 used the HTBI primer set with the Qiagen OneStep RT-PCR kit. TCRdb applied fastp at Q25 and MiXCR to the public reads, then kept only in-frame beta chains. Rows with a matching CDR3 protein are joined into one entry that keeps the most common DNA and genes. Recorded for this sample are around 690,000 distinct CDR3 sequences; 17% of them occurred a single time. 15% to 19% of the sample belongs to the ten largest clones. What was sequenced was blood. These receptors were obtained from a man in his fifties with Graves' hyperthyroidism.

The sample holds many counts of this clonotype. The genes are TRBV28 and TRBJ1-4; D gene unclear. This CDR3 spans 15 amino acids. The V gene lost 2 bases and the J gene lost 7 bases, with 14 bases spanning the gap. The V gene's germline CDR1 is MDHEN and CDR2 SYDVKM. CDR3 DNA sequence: TGTGCCAGCAGTTTAGAGGGTGTCGGTCCTGAAAAACTGTTTTTT. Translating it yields CASSLEGVGPEKLFF.

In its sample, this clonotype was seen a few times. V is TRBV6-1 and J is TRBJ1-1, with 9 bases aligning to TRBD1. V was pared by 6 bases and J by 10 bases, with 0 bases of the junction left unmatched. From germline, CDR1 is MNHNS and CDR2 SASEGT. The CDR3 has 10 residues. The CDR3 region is CASRGQGAFF. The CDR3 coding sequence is TGTGCCAGCAGGGGACAGGGAGCTTTCTTT.

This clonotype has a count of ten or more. The CDR3 DNA reads as TGCAGTGGGGACCGACAGATCCTTTATGGCTACACCTTC. Residues: CSGDRQILYGYTF. The rearrangement links TRBV20-1 to TRBJ1-2, with D possibly being TRBD1 (5 bases). Germline V gives CDR1 DFQATT, CDR2 SNEGSKA (reference sequence). The CDR3 totals 13 residues. The ends were cut back, 7 bases at V and 5 bases at J, with 17 bases in the middle.

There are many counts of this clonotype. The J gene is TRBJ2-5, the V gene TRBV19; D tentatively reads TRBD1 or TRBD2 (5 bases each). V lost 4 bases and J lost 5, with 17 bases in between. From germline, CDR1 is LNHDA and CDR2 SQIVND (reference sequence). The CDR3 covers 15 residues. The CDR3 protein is CASSTGPSRGETQYF. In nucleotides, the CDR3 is TGTGCCAGTAGTACAGGGCCCTCCCGAGGGGAGACCCAGTACTTC.

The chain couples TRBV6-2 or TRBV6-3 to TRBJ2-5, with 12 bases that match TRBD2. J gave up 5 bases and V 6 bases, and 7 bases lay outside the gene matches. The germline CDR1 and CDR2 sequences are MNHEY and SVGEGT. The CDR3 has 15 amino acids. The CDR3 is CASRAQTSGSETQYF. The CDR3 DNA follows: TGTGCCAGCAGGGCACAGACTAGCGGGAGTGAGACCCAGTACTTC.

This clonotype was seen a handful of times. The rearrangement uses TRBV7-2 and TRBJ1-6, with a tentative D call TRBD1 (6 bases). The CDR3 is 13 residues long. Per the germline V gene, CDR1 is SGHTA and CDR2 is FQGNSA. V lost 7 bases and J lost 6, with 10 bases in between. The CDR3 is CASTDRRNSPLHF. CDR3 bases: TGTGCCAGCACCGACAGGCGTAATTCACCCCTCCACTTT.

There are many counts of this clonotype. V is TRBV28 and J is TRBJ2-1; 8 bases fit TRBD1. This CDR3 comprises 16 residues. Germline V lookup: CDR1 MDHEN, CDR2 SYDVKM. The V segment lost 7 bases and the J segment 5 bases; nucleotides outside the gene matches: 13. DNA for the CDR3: TGTGCCAGCACTCAGGGGGCCCAGAGGTTGCACAATGAGCAGTTCTTC. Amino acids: CASTQGAQRLHNEQFF.

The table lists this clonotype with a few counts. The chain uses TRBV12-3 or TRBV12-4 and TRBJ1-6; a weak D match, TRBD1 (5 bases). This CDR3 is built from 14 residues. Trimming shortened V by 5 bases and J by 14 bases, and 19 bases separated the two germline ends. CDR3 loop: CASSGDSGIQSLHF. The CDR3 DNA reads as TGTGCCAGCAGTGGCGACAGTGGAATTCAATCCCTCCACTTT.

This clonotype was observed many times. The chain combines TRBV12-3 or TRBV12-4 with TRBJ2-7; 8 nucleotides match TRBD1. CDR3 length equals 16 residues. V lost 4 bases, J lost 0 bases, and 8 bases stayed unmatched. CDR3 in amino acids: CASSSLGQATSYEQYF. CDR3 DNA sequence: TGTGCCAGCAGTTCTTTGGGACAGGCGACCTCCTACGAGCAGTACTTC.

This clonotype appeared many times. The CDR3 DNA is TGTGCCAGCAGTTTACCGGGGATGCAAGAGACCCAGTACTTC. It is translated as CASSLPGMQETQYF. This chain uses TRBV12-3 or TRBV12-4 with TRBJ2-5; a weak D match, TRBD2 (5 bases). Trimming cost V 2 bases and J 2 bases, with 9 bases left between them. The CDR3 length is 14 residues.

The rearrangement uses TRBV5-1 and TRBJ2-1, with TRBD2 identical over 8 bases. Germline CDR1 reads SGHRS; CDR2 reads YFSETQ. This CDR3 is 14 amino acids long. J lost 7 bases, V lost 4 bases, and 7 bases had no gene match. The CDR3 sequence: CASSAGGSGNEQFF. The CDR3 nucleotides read TGCGCCAGCAGCGCGGGAGGCTCGGGGAATGAGCAGTTCTTC.

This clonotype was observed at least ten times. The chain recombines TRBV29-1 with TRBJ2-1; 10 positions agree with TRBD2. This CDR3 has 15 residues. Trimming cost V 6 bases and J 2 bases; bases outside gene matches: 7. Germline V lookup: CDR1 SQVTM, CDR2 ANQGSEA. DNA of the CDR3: TGCAGCGTCGAAACCGGGACTAGCGCCTACAATGAGCAGTTCTTC. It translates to CSVETGTSAYNEQFF.

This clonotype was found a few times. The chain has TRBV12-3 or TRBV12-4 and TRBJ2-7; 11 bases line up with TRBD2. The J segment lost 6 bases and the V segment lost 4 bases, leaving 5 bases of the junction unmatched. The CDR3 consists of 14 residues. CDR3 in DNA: TGTGCCAGCAGTTCAACTAGCGGGAGTACCGAGCAGTACTTC. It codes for CASSSTSGSTEQYF.

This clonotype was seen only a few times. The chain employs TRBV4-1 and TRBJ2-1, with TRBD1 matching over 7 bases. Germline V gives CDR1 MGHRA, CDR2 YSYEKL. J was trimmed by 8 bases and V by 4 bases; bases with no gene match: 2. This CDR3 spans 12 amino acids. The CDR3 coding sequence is TGCGCCAGCAGCCCAACAGGGGATGAGCAGTTCTTC. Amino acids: CASSPTGDEQFF.

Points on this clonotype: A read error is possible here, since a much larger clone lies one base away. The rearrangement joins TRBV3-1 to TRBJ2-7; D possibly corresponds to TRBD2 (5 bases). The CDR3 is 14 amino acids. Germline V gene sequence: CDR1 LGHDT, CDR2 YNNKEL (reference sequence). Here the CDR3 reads CASRQDTGRYEQYF. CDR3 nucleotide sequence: TGTGCCAGCCGCCAAGATACGGGGAGATACGAGCAGTACTTC.

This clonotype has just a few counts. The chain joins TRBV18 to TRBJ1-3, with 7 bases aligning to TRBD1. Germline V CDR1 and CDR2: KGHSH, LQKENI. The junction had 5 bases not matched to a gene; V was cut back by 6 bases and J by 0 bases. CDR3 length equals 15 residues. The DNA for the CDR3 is TGTGCCAGCTCTCCGACAGGGTACTCTGGAAACACCATATATTTT. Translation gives CASSPTGYSGNTIYF.

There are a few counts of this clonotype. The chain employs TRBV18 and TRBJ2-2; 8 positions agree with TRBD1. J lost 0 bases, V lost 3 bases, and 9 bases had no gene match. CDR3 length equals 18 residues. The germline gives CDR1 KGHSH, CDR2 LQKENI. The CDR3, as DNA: TGTGCCAGCTCACCCCTCCCCGGGACAGGAGCGAACACCGGGGAGCTGTTTTTT. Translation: CASSPLPGTGANTGELFF.

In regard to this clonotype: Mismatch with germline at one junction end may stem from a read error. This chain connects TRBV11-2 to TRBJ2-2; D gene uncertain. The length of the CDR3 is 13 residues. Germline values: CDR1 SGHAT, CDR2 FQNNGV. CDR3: CAGSLGLAGELFF. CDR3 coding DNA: TGTGCCGGCAGCTTAGGGTTGGCCGGGGAGCTGTTTTTT.